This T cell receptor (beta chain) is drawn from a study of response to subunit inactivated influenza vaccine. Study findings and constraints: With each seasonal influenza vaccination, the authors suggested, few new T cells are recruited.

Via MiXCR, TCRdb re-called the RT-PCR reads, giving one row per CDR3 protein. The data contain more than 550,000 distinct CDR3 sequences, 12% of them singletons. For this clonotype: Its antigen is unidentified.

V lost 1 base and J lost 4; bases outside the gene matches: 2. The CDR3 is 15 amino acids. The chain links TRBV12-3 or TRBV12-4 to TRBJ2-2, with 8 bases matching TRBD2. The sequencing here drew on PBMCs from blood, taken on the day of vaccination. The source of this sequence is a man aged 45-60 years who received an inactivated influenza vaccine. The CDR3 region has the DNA TGTGCCAGCAGTTTAGGCGGGGGGTTCACCGGGGAGCTGTTTTTT. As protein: CASSLGGGFTGELFF.